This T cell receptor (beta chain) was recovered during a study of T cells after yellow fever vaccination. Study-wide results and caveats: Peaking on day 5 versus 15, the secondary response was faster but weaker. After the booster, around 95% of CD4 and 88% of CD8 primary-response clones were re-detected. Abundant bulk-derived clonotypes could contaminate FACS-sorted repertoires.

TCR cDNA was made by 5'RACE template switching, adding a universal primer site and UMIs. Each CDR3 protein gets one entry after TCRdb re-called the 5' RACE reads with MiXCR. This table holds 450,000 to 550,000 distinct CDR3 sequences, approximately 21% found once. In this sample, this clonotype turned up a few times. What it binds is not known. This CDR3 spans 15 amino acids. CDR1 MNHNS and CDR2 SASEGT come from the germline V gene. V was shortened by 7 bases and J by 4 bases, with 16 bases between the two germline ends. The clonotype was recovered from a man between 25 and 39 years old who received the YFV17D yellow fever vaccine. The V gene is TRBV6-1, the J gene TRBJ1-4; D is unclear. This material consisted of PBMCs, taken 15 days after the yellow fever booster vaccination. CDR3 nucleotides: TGTGCCAGCACCACAAGAATCACAAGTAATGAAAAACTGTTTTTT. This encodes CASTTRITSNEKLFF.